This TCR beta chain was profiled in a study of shared clonotypes between healthy human individuals. The CDR3 has 14 residues. V dropped 3 bases and J dropped 4; count of bases not matched to a gene: 4. Germline lookup yields CDR1 MNHEY and CDR2 SMNVEV (reference sequence). The protocol was immunoSEQ multiplex PCR, while the TCRdb copy is restricted to in-frame clones and leaves out a portion. The sample shows 2 million to 3 million clones, approximately 94% of them seen only once. This TCR came from a man aged 18 to 35 in good health. Some clones in this sample may be carry-over from other donors' samples. The sequenced sample was naive CD4+ T cells from PBMCs. Stated subset: CD45RA+ positively selected. This sequence joins TRBV27 and TRBJ2-7; 9 bases align to TRBD1. CDR3 nucleotides: TGTGCCAGCAGTTTCGGACAGGGGCTTTACGAGCAGTACTTC. This codes for CASSFGQGLYEQYF.